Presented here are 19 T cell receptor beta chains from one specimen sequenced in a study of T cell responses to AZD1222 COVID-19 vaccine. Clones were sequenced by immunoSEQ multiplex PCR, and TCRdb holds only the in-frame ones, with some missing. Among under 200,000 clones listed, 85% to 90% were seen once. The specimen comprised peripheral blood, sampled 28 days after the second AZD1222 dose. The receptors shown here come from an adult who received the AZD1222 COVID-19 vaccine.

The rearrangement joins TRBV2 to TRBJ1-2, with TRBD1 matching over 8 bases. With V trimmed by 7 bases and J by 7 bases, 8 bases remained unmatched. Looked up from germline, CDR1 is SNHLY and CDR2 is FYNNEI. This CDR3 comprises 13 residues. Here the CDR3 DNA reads TGTGCCAGCACCGGACAGGGAGTGGGTGGCTACACCTTC. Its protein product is CASTGQGVGGYTF.

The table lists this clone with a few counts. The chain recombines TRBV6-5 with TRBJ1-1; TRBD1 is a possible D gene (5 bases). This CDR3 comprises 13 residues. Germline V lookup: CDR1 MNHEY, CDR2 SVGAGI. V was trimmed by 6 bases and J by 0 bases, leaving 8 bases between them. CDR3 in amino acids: CASRSQVNTEAFF. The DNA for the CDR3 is TGTGCCAGCAGATCACAGGTGAACACTGAAGCTTTCTTT.

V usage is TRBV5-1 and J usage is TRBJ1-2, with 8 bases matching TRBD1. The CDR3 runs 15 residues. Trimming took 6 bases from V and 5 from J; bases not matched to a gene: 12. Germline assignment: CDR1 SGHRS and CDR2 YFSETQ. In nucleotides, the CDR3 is TGCGCCAGCACCAAACAGGGGGGATTACGATATGGCTACACCTTC. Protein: CASTKQGGLRYGYTF.

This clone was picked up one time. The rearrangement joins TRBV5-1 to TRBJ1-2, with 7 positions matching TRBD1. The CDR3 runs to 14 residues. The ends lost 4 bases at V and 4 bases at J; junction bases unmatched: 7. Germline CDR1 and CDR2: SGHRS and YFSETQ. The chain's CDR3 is CASSVRGQAYGYTF. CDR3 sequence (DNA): TGCGCCAGCAGCGTGAGGGGGCAGGCCTATGGCTACACCTTC.

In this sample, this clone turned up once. The DNA of the CDR3 is TGTGCCAGCAGTTTGGGCGGGGGGGCACCAGATACGCAGTATTTT. Amino acids: CASSLGGGAPDTQYF. J is TRBJ2-3 and V is TRBV27; 9 bases are a match to TRBD2. The V segment lost 3 bases and the J segment 4 bases; nucleotides outside the gene matches: 5. Germline-derived CDR1 and CDR2 are MNHEY and SMNVEV (reference sequence). The CDR3 loop spans 15 amino acids.

DNA of the CDR3: TGTGCCAGCAGCTTGGGGACTAGTATAAATACGCAGTATTTT. Amino acid sequence: CASSLGTSINTQYF. The chain carries TRBV5-4 and TRBJ2-3; TRBD2 agrees at 7 bases. Trimming removed 0 bases from V and 7 bases from J; junction bases left unmatched: 5. Per the germline V gene, CDR1 is SGHNT and CDR2 is YYREEE (reference sequence). There are 14 residues in the CDR3.

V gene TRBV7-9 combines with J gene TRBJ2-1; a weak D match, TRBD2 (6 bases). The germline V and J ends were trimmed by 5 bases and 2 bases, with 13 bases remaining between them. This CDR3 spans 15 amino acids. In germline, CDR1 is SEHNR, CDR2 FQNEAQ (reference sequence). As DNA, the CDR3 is TGTGCCAGCAGCCACGACGGGGGACCCTACAATGAGCAGTTCTTC. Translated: CASSHDGGPYNEQFF.

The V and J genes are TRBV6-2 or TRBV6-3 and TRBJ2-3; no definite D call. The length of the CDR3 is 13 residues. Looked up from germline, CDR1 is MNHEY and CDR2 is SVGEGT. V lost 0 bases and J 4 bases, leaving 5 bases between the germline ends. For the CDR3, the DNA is TGTGCCAGCAGTTACTCGGGCCCAGATACGCAGTATTTT. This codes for CASSYSGPDTQYF.

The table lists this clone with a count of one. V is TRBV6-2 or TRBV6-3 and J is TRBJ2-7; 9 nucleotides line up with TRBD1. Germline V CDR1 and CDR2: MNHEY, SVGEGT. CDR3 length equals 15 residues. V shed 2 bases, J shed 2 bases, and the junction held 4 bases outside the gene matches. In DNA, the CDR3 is TGTGCCAGCAGTTACCAGGGACAGGGACCCTACGAGCAGTACTTC. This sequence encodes CASSYQGQGPYEQYF.

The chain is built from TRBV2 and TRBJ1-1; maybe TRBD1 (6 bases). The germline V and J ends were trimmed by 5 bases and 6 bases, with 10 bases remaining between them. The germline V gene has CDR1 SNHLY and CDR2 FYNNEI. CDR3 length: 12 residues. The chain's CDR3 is CASSIRGSEAFF. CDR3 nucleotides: TGTGCCAGCAGTATCAGGGGATCTGAAGCTTTCTTT.

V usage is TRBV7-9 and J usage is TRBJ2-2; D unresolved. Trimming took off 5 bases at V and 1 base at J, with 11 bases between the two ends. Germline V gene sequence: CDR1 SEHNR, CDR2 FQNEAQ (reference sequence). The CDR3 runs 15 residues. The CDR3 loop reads CASSPLKRNTGELFF. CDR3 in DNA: TGTGCCAGCAGCCCTTTGAAGAGGAACACCGGGGAGCTGTTTTTT.

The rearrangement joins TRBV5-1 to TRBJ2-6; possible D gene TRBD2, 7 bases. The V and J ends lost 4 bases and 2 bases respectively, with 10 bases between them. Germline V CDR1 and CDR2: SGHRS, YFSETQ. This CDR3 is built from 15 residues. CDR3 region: CASSRGGTGANVLTF. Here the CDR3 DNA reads TGCGCCAGCAGCAGGGGGGGCACTGGGGCCAACGTCCTGACTTTC.

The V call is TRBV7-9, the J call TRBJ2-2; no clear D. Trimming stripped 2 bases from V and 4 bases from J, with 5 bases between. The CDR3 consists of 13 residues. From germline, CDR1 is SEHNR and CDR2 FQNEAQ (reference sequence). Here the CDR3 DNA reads TGTGCCAGCAGCTTATCGCCCACCGGGGAGCTGTTTTTT. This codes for CASSLSPTGELFF.

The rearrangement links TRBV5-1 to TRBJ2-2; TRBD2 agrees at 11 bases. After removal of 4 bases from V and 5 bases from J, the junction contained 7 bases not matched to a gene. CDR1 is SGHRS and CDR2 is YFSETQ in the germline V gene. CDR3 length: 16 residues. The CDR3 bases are TGCGCCAGCAGCGCCCGACTAGCGGGACTTACCGGGGAGCTGTTTTTT. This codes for CASSARLAGLTGELFF.

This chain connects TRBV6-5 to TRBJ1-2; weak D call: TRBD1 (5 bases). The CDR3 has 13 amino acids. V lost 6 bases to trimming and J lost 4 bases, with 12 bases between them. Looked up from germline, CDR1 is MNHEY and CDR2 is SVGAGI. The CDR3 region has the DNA TGTGCCAGCAGAGCTAACAGGTTCTATGGCTACACCTTC. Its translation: CASRANRFYGYTF.

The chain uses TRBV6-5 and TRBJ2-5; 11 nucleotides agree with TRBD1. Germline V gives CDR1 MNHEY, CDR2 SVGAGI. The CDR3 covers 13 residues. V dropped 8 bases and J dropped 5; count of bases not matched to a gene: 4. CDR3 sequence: CASGQGARETQYF. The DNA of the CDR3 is TGTGCCAGCGGACAGGGGGCTAGGGAGACCCAGTACTTC.

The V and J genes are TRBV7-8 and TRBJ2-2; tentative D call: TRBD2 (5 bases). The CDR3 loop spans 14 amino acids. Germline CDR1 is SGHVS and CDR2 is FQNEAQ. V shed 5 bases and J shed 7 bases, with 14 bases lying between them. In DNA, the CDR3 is TGTGCCAGCAGCCGGACTGGCGGCCTCGGGGAGCTGTTTTTT. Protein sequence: CASSRTGGLGELFF.

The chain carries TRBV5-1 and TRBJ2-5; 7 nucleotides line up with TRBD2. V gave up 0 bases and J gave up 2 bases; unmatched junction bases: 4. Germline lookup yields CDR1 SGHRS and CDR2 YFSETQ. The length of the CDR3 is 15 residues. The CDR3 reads CASSLVVGGQETQYF. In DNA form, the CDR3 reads TGCGCCAGCAGCTTGGTCGTGGGGGGGCAAGAGACCCAGTACTTC.

As DNA, the CDR3 is TGTGCCTCCAGGAAACTAGAAGGGACAGGGATTAGGGAGACCCAGTACTTC. Its protein is CASRKLEGTGIRETQYF. The V call is TRBV27, the J call TRBJ2-5, with TRBD1 matching 9 bases. CDR3 length: 17 residues. Germline V gene data show CDR1 as MNHEY and CDR2 as SMNVEV (reference sequence). Trimming removed 11 bases from V and 5 bases from J; junction bases left unmatched: 21.